This T cell receptor beta chain was profiled in a study of lymphopenia after photon versus proton radiotherapy. CDR1 is MNHNS, CDR2 SASEGT, per germline. With V trimmed by 4 bases and J by 6 bases, 7 bases remained unmatched. The CDR3 extends over 15 amino acids. Method: immunoSEQ multiplex PCR; TCRdb's copy keeps in-frame clones and lacks some. The sample consists of about 42,000 clones, around 83% of them appearing once. Specimen: peripheral blood, collected from a patient treated with proton-based radiotherapy. The V gene is TRBV6-1, the J gene TRBJ2-1; TRBD2 matches 9 bases. The sequence derives from a woman in her 70s with pancreatic cancer. This chain's CDR3 is CASSGYPGLANEQFF. In DNA, the CDR3 is TGTGCCAGCAGTGGTTATCCGGGACTAGCCAATGAGCAGTTCTTC.